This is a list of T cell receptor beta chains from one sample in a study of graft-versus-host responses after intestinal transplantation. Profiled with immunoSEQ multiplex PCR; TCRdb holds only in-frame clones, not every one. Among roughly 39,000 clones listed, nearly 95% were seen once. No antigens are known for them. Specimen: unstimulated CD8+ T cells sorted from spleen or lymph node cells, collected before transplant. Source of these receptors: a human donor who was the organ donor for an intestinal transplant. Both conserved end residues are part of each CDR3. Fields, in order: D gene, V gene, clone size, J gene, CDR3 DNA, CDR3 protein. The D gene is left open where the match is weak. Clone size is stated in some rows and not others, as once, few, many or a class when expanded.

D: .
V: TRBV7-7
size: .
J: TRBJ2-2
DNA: TGTGCTAGCAGCCCTTTTGTGGGTTTTAACACCGGGGAGCTGTTTTTT
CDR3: CASSPFVGFNTGELFF

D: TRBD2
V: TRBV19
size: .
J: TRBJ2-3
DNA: TGTGCCAGTAGTATGATCCTAGCGGGGGGAAGCACAGATACGCAGTATTTT
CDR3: CASSMILAGGSTDTQYF

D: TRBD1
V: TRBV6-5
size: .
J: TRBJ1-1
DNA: TGTGCCAGCAGTTATGCAGACAGGGGGGGCACTGAAGCTTTCTTT
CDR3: CASSYADRGGTEAFF

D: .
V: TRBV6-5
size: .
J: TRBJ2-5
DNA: TGTGCCAGCAGTTACTCGTGGGGGGGCGGAGAGACCCAGTACTTC
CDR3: CASSYSWGGGETQYF

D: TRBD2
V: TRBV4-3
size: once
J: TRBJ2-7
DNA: TGCGCCAGCAGCCCGGGACTAGCGTACGAGCAGTACTTC
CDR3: CASSPGLAYEQYF

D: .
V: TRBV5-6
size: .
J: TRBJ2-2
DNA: TGTGCCAGCAGCTTTGGGGGCGCCGGGGAGCTGTTTTTT
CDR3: CASSFGGAGELFF

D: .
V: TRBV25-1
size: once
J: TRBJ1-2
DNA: TGTGCCAGCAGTGGAGGGGGTAATGGCTACACCTTC
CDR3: CASSGGGNGYTF

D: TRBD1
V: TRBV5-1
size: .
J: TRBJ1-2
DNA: TGCGCCAGCAGCGCCCTAACAGGGGATCACTATGGCTACACCTTC
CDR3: CASSALTGDHYGYTF

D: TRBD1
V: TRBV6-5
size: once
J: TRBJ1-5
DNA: TGTGCCAGCAGTTACTCGGGACAGGGGATCAATCAGCCCCAGCATTTT
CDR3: CASSYSGQGINQPQHF

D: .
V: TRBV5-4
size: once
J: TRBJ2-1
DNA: TGTGCCAGCAGCCAGGGGGGGGACAATGAGCAGTTCTTC
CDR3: CASSQGGDNEQFF

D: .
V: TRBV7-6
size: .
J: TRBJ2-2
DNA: TGTGCCAGCATCCCGAGGACCGGGGAGCTGTTTTTT
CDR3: CASIPRTGELFF

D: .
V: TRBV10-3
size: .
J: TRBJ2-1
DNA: TGTGCCATCAGTGAAGGGCGTACGTATGAGCAGTTCTTC
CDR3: CAISEGRTYEQFF

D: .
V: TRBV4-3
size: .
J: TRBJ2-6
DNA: TGCGCCAGCAGCCAAGGTGTGGTTGCAGGGTTGGTATCTGGGGCCAACGTCCTGACTTTC
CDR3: CASSQGVVAGLVSGANVLTF

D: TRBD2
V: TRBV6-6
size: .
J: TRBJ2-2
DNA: TGTGCCAGCAGTTTTCCGACTAGCCCCGGGGAGCTGTTTTTT
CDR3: CASSFPTSPGELFF

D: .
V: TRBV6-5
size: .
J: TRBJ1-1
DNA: TGTGCCAGCAGTTATCCCCCTGAAGCTTTCTTT
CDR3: CASSYPPEAFF

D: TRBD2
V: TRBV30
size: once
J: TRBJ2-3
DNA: TGTGCCTGGACTCGGGGGGAGACTAGCACAGATACGCAGTATTTT
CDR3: CAWTRGETSTDTQYF

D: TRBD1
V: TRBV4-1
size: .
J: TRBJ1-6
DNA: TGCGCCAGCAGCCAAGGGACAGGTAATTCACCCCTCCACTTT
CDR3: CASSQGTGNSPLHF

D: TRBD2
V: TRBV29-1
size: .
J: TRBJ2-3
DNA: TGCAGCGTTGTTAGCGGGGGGGCCCCTAGCACAGATACGCAGTATTTT
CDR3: CSVVSGGAPSTDTQYF

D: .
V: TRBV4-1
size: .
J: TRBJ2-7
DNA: TGCGCCAGCAGCCAACAGGGGAATGCCGAGCAGTACTTC
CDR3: CASSQQGNAEQYF

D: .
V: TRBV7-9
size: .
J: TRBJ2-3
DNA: TGTGCCAGCAGCCTAGGACTCCTGGCACCAGATACGCAGTATTTT
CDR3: CASSLGLLAPDTQYF

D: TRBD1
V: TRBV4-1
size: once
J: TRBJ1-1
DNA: TGCGCCAGCAGCTACCAGGGGGCGGACACTGAAGCTTTCTTT
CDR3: CASSYQGADTEAFF

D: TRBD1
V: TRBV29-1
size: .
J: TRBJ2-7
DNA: TGCAGCGTTGGACAGGGTGGTATCGAGCAGTACTTC
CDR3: CSVGQGGIEQYF

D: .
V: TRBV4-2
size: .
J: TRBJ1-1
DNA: TGTGCCAGCAGCCAAGGGAGCGGAGGGCCTGAAGCTTTCTTT
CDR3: CASSQGSGGPEAFF